Presented here are 20 T cell receptor beta chains from one specimen sequenced in a study of cytomegalovirus exposure and HLA in healthy donors. The PCR used 60 Vbeta and 13 Jbeta primers. Using immunoSEQ multiplex PCR, the repertoire was profiled, and TCRdb retains in-frame clones only, with some absent. The sample holds about 140,000 clones, around 80% seen once. Material: PBMCs. These receptors all stem from a male donor in good health and CMV-seronegative.

The J gene is TRBJ1-6, the V gene TRBV4-2, with a weak D call TRBD1 (6 bases). V lost 4 bases, J lost 0 bases, and 19 bases lay in between. From germline, CDR1 is LGHNA and CDR2 YNFKEQ. The CDR3 is made up of 19 amino acids. The CDR3 DNA reads as TGTGCCAGCAGCCCCGGGGGCGGGGGGCCAAGCTCCTATAATTCACCCCTCCACTTT. Its translation: CASSPGGGGPSSYNSPLHF.

V usage is TRBV4-1 and J usage is TRBJ2-5; TRBD2 matches at 8 bases. In germline, CDR1 is MGHRA, CDR2 YSYEKL. CDR3 length equals 15 residues. After removal of 1 base from V and 2 bases from J, the junction contained 3 bases not matched to a gene. This CDR3 reads CASSQGTSLQETQYF. The DNA for the CDR3 is TGCGCCAGCAGCCAAGGGACTAGCCTTCAAGAGACCCAGTACTTC.

This chain uses TRBV10-3 with TRBJ2-5; maybe TRBD2 (7 bases). The CDR3 runs to 12 residues. V lost 11 bases and J 5 bases, leaving 15 bases between the germline ends. The V gene's germline CDR1 is ENHRY and CDR2 SYGVKD. The CDR3 loop reads CAAAGAGETQYF. The CDR3 DNA sequence: TGTGCCGCCGCGGGGGCGGGGGAGACCCAGTACTTC.

The chain combines TRBV28 with TRBJ2-7, with 10 bases that match TRBD2. Germline CDR1 reads MDHEN; CDR2 reads SYDVKM. Trimming at V came to 2 bases and at J to 3 bases, leaving 4 bases not matched to a gene. The CDR3 is 15 residues long. The CDR3 DNA sequence: TGTGCCAGCAGTTTACCTAGCGGGGGCCACTACGAGCAGTACTTC. Its translation is CASSLPSGGHYEQYF. The whole variable domain, filled in from reference TRBV28 and TRBJ2-7, reads DVKVTQSSRYLVKRTGEKVFLECVQDMDHENMFWYRQDPGLGLRLIYFSYDVKMKEKGDIPEGYSVSREKKERFSLILESASTNQTSMYLCASSLPSGGHYEQYFGPGTRLTVT.

This chain joins TRBV15 and TRBJ2-5; TRBD1 is a possible D gene (5 bases). CDR3 length equals 14 residues. Germline CDR1 LNHNV, CDR2 YYDKDF (reference sequence). Between the trimmed V and J ends, which lost 3 bases and 1 base, there was a span of 9 bases. Here the CDR3 reads CATSSGHPQETQYF. In nucleotides, the CDR3 is TGTGCCACCAGCAGCGGACACCCCCAAGAGACCCAGTACTTC.

The chain carries TRBV7-6 and TRBJ2-7; TRBD1 matches 8 bases. V gave up 5 bases and J gave up 2 bases; unmatched junction bases: 8. The CDR3 loop spans 15 amino acids. Germline CDR1 reads SGHVS; CDR2 reads FNYEAQ. In nucleotides, the CDR3 is TGTGCCAGCAGCCGGGCCGGGACAGGCACCTACGAGCAGTACTTC. Translation: CASSRAGTGTYEQYF.

The rearrangement joins TRBV4-1 to TRBJ2-3; 7 positions agree with TRBD2. This CDR3 contains 16 residues. V was pared by 4 bases and J by 3 bases, with 10 bases of the junction left unmatched. In germline, CDR1 is MGHRA, CDR2 YSYEKL. This CDR3 reads CASSPSGLGLTDTQYF. The CDR3 region has the DNA TGCGCCAGCAGCCCTAGCGGACTAGGTCTGACAGATACGCAGTATTTT.

This rearrangement joins TRBV9 to TRBJ1-2; TRBD1 aligns across 10 bases. V lost 4 bases and J lost 4; bases outside the gene matches: 7. In germline, CDR1 is SGDLS, CDR2 YYNGEE. The CDR3 is 15 amino acids. The CDR3 DNA reads as TGTGCCAGCAGCCCGAGACAGGGGGCAACCTATGGCTACACCTTC. It yields the protein CASSPRQGATYGYTF.

This rearrangement joins TRBV5-6 to TRBJ2-3; 8 bases are shared with TRBD2. Germline V lookup: CDR1 SGHDT, CDR2 YYEEEE. The CDR3 length is 16 residues. The junction had 11 bases not matched to a gene; V was cut back by 4 bases and J by 4 bases. CDR3 DNA: TGTGCCAGCAGCCGACCGGGGGGGAAGGACTCAGATACGCAGTATTTT. Protein: CASSRPGGKDSDTQYF.

This sequence joins TRBV7-2 and TRBJ1-5; 8 bases line up with TRBD1. Losses at the gene ends were 3 bases for V and 4 bases for J; bases not matched to a gene: 5. There are 15 residues in the CDR3. Germline values: CDR1 SGHTA, CDR2 FQGNSA. CDR3 loop: CASSFGGQANQPQHF. CDR3 sequence (DNA): TGTGCCAGCAGCTTCGGGGGACAGGCAAATCAGCCCCAGCATTTT.

The V and J genes are TRBV6-5 and TRBJ1-6; no clear D. This CDR3 is built from 13 residues. Per the germline V gene, CDR1 is MNHEY and CDR2 is SVGAGI. Trimming took off 4 bases at V and 7 bases at J, with 8 bases between the two ends. This CDR3 reads CASSSIKNSPLHF. The CDR3 DNA follows: TGTGCCAGCAGTTCCATCAAAAATTCACCCCTCCACTTT.

This clone appeared a few times. The chain combines TRBV2 with TRBJ1-1; no reliable D call. V shed 6 bases and J shed 1 base, with 15 bases lying between them. The CDR3 sequence is 15 residues long. Germline CDR1 reads SNHLY; CDR2 reads FYNNEI. The CDR3 bases are TGTGCCAGCAGCCACCTTTGGGAGGCGAACACTGAAGCTTTCTTT. It codes for CASSHLWEANTEAFF.

The chain joins TRBV28 to TRBJ2-7; 7 bases line up with TRBD1. CDR1 is MDHEN, CDR2 SYDVKM, per germline. V lost 6 bases and J lost 3; bases outside the gene matches: 8. This CDR3 comprises 14 residues. CDR3 loop: CASRSSTGSYEQYF. The DNA of the CDR3 is TGTGCCAGCAGATCCTCGACAGGGAGCTACGAGCAGTACTTC.

CDR3 protein: CASSSTGDGTDTQYF. As DNA, the CDR3 is TGTGCCAGCAGTTCGACAGGGGACGGCACAGATACGCAGTATTTT. The chain uses TRBV11-2 and TRBJ2-3; 8 nucleotides align to TRBD1. Germline-derived CDR1 and CDR2 are SGHAT and FQNNGV. The CDR3 has 15 amino acids. The ends lost 6 bases at V and 1 base at J; junction bases unmatched: 6. Filled out from reference TRBV11-2 and TRBJ2-3, the complete variable domain reads EAGVAQSPRYKIIEKRQSVAFWCNPISGHATLYWYQQILGQGPKLLIQFQNNGVVDDSQLPKDRFSAERLKGVDSTLKIQPAKLEDSAVYLCASSSTGDGTDTQYFGPGTRLTVL.

The CDR3 DNA reads TGTGCCAGCAGCTTGGCCCCGGGGGTGGTCACTGAAGCTTTCTTT. It yields the protein CASSLAPGVVTEAFF. The chain links TRBV5-6 to TRBJ1-1; D perhaps matches TRBD1 (5 bases). The CDR3 totals 15 residues. CDR1 and CDR2 from the germline V gene are SGHDT and YYEEEE. V lost 0 bases and J 4 bases, leaving 13 bases between the germline ends.

The chain joins TRBV27 to TRBJ1-1; TRBD1 is a possible D gene (5 bases). The CDR3 contains 13 residues. The ends were cut back, 3 bases at V and 0 bases at J, with 5 bases in the middle. CDR1 is MNHEY and CDR2 is SMNVEV in the germline V gene (reference sequence). The CDR3 spells CASSLTVNTEAFF. Written as DNA, the CDR3 is TGTGCCAGCAGTTTGACAGTGAACACTGAAGCTTTCTTT.

The V and J genes are TRBV14 and TRBJ2-5; 7 bases line up with TRBD1. CDR1 and CDR2 from the germline V gene are SGHDN and FVKESK. The CDR3 is made up of 16 amino acids. V trimming: 3 bases; J trimming: 5 bases; junction bases outside the gene matches: 12. For the CDR3, the DNA is TGTGCCAGCAGCCAGGGCACAGGGGTCCTCCGCGAGACCCAGTACTTC. This gives the protein CASSQGTGVLRETQYF.

The chain is built from TRBV5-1 and TRBJ1-2; 10 nucleotides match TRBD1. Losses at the gene ends were 4 bases for V and 4 bases for J; bases not matched to a gene: 7. CDR3 size: 15 residues. Germline CDR1 and CDR2: SGHRS and YFSETQ. The CDR3: CASSAGQGVPYGYTF. The CDR3, as DNA: TGCGCCAGCAGCGCCGGACAGGGGGTCCCCTATGGCTACACCTTC.

This chain joins TRBV6-1 and TRBJ1-1; TRBD1 is a possible D gene (6 bases). Trimming stripped 3 bases from V and 1 base from J, with 6 bases between. CDR3 length: 13 amino acids. Germline V gene sequence: CDR1 MNHNS, CDR2 SASEGT. The CDR3 reads CASSDRGNTEAFF. The CDR3 nucleotides are TGTGCCAGCAGTGACAGGGGGAACACTGAAGCTTTCTTT.

This clone was seen a handful of times. The chain recombines TRBV7-8 with TRBJ2-7; D not certain. V lost 5 bases, J lost 3 bases, and 14 bases lay in between. Germline V gives CDR1 SGHVS, CDR2 FQNEAQ. The CDR3 runs to 14 residues. The CDR3 region is CASSRVEYSYEQYF. CDR3 in DNA: TGTGCCAGCAGCCGAGTAGAGTATAGCTACGAGCAGTACTTC.